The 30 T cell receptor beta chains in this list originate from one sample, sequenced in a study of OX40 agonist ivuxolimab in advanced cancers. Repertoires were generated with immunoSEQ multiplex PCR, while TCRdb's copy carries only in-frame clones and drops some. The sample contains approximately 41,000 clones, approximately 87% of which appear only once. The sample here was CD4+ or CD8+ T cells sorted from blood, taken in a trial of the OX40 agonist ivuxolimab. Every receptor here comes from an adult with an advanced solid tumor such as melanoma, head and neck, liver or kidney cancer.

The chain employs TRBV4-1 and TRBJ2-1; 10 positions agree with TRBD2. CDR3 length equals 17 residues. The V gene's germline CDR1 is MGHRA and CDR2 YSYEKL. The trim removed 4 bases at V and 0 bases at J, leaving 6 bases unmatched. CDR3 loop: CASSRPSGGSSYNEQFF. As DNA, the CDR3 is TGCGCCAGCAGCCGCCCTAGCGGGGGCAGCTCCTACAATGAGCAGTTCTTC.

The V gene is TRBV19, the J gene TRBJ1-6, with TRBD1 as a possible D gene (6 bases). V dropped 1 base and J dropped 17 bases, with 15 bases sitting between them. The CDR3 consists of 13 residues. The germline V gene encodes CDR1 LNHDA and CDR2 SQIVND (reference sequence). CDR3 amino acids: CASSIVGRTAIHF. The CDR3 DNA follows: TGTGCCAGTAGTATAGTTGGACGGACAGCCATCCACTTT.

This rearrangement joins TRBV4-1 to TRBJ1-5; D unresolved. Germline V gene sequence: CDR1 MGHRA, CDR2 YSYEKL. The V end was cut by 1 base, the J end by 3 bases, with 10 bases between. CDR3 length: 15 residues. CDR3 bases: TGCGCCAGCAGCCAAGCATCTGGGAACAATCAGCCCCAGCATTTT. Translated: CASSQASGNNQPQHF.

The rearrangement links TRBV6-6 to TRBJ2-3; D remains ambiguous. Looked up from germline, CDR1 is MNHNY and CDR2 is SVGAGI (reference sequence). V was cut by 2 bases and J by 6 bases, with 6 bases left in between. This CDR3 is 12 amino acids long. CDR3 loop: CASSYRKDTQYF. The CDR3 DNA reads TGTGCCAGCAGTTACCGCAAGGATACGCAGTATTTT.

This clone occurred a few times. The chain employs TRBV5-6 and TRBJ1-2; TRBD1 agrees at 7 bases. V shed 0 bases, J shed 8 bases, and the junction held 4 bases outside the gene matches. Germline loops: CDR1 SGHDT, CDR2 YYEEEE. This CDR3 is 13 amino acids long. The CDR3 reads CASSLVAGGGYTF. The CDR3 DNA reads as TGTGCCAGCAGCTTGGTAGCAGGGGGAGGCTACACCTTC.

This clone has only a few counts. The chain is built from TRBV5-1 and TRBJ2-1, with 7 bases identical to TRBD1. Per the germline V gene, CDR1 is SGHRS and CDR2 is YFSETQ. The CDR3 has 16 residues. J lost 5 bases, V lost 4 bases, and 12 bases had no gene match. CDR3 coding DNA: TGCGCCAGCAGCCTGGGACAGAATCAATGGAACAATGAGCAGTTCTTC. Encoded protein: CASSLGQNQWNNEQFF.

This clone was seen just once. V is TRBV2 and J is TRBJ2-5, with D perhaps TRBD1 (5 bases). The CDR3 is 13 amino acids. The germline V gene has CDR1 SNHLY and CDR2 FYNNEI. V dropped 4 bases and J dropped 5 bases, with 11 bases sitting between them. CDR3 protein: CASSGRVGETQYF. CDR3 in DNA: TGTGCCAGCAGTGGCAGGGTTGGGGAGACCCAGTACTTC.

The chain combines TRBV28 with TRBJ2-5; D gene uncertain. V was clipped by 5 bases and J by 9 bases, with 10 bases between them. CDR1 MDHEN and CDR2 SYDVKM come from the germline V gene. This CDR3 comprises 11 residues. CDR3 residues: CASSLGLSQYF. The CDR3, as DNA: TGTGCCAGCAGTCTAGGGCTGTCCCAGTACTTC.

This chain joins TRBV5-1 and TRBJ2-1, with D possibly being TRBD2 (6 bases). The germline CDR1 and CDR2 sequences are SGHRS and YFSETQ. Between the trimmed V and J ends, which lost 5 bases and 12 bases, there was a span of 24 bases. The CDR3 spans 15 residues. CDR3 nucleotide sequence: TGCGCCAGCAGTATGGTGACCGGGGGAGGTAGTGGGCAGTTCTTC. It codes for CASSMVTGGGSGQFF.

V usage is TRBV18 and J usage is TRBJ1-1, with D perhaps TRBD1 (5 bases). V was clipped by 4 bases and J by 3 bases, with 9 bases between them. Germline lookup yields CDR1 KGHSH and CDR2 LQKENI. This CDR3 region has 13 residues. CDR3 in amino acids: CASSLMGDTEAFF. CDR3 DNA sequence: TGTGCCAGCTCACTGATGGGGGACACTGAAGCTTTCTTT.

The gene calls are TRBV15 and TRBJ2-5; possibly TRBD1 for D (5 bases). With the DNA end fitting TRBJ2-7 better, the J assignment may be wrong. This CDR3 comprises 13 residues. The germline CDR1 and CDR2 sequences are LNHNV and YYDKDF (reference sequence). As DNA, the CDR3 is TGTGCCACCAGCAGAGGAAGGGGCTACGAGCAGTACTTC. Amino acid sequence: CATSRGRGYEQYF.

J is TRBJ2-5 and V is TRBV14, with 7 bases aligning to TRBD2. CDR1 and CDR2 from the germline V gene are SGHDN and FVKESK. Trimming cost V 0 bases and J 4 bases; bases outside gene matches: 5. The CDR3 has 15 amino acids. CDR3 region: CASSQDGRLAETQYF. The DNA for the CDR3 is TGTGCCAGCAGCCAAGATGGGAGACTAGCAGAGACCCAGTACTTC.

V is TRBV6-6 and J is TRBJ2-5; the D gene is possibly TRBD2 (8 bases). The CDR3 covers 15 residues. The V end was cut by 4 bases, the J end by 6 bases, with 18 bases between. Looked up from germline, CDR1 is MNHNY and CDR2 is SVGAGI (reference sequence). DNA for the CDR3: TGTGCCAGCAGTTCGGGAGGGGGCGAGTCTAAGACCCAGTACTTC. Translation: CASSSGGGESKTQYF.

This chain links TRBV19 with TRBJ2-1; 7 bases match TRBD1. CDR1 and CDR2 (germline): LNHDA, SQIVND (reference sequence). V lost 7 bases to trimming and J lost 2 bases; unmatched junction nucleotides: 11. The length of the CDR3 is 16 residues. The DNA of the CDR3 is TGTGCCAGTAACCTCCTAAGCAGGGGGACCTACAATGAGCAGTTCTTC. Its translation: CASNLLSRGTYNEQFF.

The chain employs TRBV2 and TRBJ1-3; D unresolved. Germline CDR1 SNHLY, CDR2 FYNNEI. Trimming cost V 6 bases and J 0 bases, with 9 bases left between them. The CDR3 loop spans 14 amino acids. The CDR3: CASSPQSSGNTIYF. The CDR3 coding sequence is TGTGCCAGCAGCCCCCAAAGCTCTGGAAACACCATATATTTT.

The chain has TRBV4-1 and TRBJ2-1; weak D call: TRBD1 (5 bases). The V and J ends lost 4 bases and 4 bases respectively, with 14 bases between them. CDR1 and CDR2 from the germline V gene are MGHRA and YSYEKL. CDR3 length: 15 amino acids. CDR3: CASSRSGPPYNEQFF. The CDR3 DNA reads TGCGCCAGCAGCCGATCAGGGCCACCTTACAATGAGCAGTTCTTC.

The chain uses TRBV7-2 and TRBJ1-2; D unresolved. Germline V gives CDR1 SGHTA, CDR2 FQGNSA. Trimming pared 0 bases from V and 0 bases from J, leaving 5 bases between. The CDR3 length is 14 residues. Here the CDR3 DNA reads TGTGCCAGCAGCTTAGCCGAAGCTAACTATGGCTACACCTTC. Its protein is CASSLAEANYGYTF.

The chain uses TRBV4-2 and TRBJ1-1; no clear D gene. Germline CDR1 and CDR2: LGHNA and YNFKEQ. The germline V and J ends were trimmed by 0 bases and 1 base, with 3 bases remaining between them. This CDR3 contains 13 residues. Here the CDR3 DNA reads TGTGCCAGCAGCCAAGACGGGAACACTGAAGCTTTCTTT. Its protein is CASSQDGNTEAFF.

CDR3 in amino acids: CAIKGDTYSNQPQHF. CDR3 DNA: TGTGCCATCAAGGGGGACACCTATAGCAATCAGCCCCAGCATTTT. V is TRBV10-3 and J is TRBJ1-5; weak D call: TRBD1 (6 bases). This CDR3 contains 15 residues. Germline V CDR1 and CDR2: ENHRY, SYGVKD. The germline V and J ends were trimmed by 7 bases and 0 bases, with 13 bases remaining between them.

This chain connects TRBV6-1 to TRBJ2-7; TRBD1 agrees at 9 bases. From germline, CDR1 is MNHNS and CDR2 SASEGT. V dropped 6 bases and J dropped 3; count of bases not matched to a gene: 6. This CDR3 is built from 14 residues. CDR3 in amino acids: CASSRPGQGYEQYF. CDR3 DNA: TGTGCCAGCAGCCGACCGGGACAGGGCTACGAGCAGTACTTC.

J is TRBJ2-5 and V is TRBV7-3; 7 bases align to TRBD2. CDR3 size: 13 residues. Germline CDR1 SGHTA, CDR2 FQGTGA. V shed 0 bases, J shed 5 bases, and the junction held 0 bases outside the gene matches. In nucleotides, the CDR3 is TGTGCCAGCAGCTTAACCGGGGGGGAGACCCAGTACTTC. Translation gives CASSLTGGETQYF.

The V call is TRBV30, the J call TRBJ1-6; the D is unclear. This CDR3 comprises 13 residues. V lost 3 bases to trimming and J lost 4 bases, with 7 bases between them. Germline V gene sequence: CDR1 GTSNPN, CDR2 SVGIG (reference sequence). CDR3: CAWREGYNSPLHF. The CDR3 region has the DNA TGTGCCTGGAGGGAAGGTTATAATTCACCCCTCCACTTT.

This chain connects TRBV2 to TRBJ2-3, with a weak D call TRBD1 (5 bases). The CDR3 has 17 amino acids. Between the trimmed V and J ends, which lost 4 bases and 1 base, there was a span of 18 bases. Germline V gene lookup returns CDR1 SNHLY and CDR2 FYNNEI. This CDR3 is CASSVEGAFDGTDTQYF. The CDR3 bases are TGTGCCAGCAGTGTAGAAGGGGCCTTCGATGGCACAGATACGCAGTATTTT.

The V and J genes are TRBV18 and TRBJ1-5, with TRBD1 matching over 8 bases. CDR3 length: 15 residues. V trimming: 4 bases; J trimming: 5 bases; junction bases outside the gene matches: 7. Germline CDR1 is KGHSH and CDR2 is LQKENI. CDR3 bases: TGTGCCAGCTCACGGATGGGGGACAGGTATCAGCCCCAGCATTTT. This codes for CASSRMGDRYQPQHF.

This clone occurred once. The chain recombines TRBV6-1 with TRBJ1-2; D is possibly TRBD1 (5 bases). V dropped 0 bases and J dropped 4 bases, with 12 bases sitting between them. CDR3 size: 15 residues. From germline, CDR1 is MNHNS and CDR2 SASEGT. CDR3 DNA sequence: TGTGCCAGCAGTGAAGCTGGCAGGGCAACCTATGGCTACACCTTC. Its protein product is CASSEAGRATYGYTF.

The CDR3 here is CAWSVWGTSGETPTDTQYF. CDR3 sequence (DNA): TGTGCCTGGAGTGTATGGGGGACTAGCGGCGAAACCCCCACAGATACGCAGTATTTT. The rearrangement links TRBV30 to TRBJ2-3; 11 bases map to TRBD2. The germline V gene encodes CDR1 GTSNPN and CDR2 SVGIG (reference sequence). This CDR3 is 19 amino acids long. Trimming took 0 bases from V and 2 from J; bases not matched to a gene: 13.

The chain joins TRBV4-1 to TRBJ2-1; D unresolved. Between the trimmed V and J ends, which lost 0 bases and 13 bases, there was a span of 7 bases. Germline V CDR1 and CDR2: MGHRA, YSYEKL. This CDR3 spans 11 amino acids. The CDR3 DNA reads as TGCGCCAGCAGCCAAGATCGAACACAGTTCTTC. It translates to CASSQDRTQFF.

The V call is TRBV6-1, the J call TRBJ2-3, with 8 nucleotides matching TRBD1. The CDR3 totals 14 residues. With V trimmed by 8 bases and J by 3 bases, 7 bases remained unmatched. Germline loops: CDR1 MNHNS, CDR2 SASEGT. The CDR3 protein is CASSRDRITDTQYF. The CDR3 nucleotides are TGTGCCAGCTCCCGGGACAGGATTACAGATACGCAGTATTTT.

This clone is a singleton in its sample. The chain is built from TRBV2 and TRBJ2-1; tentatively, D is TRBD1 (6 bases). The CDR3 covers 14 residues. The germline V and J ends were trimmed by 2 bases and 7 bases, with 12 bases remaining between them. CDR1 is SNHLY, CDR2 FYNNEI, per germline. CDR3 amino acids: CASSERGFGNEQFF. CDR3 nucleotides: TGTGCCAGCAGTGAAAGGGGGTTTGGGAATGAGCAGTTCTTC.

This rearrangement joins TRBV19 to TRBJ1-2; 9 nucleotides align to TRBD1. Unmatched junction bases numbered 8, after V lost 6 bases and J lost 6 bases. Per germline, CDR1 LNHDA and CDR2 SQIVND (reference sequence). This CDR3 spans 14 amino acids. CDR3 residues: CASRGDRDRDGYTF. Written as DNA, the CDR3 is TGTGCCAGTAGAGGAGACCGGGACAGGGATGGCTACACCTTC. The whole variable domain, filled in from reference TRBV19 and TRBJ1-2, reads DGGITQSPKYLFRKEGQNVTLSCEQNLNHDAMYWYRQDPGQGLRLIYYSQIVNDFQKGDIAEGYSVSREKKESFPLTVTSAQKNPTAFYLCASRGDRDRDGYTFGSGTRLTVV.